The 28 T cell receptor beta chains below all came from one sample that was sequenced in a study of shared clonotypes between healthy human individuals (dated by TCRdb to the early 2020s). Library prep was done by the immunoSEQ multiplex PCR assay. The source is immuneACCESS, and TCRdb retained only in-frame sequences with V and J called. Part of the clones is not carried over; for the studies checked, unresolved V genes explain less than half of this, and the remainder is unexplained. For this sample there are some 2.4 million clones; over 85% appear just once. About 0.39% of the sample comes from the top ten. Sequenced sample: naive CD4+ T cells from PBMCs. Interpreted using the paper, the cell subset or site label stands for: CD45RA+ positively selected. These receptors were taken from a man aged 18 to 29 in good health. Some clones in this sample may be carry-over from other donors' samples.

The rearrangement uses TRBV19 and TRBJ2-1; 8 positions agree with TRBD1. The CDR3 is 15 residues long. From germline, CDR1 is LNHDA and CDR2 SQIVND (reference sequence). V was pared by 6 bases and J by 1 base, with 5 bases of the junction left unmatched. CDR3 coding DNA: TGTGCCAGTAGCGCCGACAGGGGTTCCTACAATGAGCAGTTCTTC. Amino acid sequence: CASSADRGSYNEQFF.

The chain is built from TRBV5-4 and TRBJ2-1, with TRBD2 matching 10 bases. Germline CDR1 reads SGHNT; CDR2 reads YYREEE (reference sequence). This CDR3 contains 14 residues. J lost 8 bases, V lost 5 bases, and 7 bases had no gene match. The CDR3 is CASRRAGGRDEQFF. In DNA, the CDR3 is TGTGCCAGCAGAAGAGCGGGAGGGAGGGATGAGCAGTTCTTC.

This clone was detected only once. V is TRBV7-9 and J is TRBJ2-1; tentative D call: TRBD1 (6 bases). Trimming took off 5 bases at V and 8 bases at J, with 19 bases between the two ends. Germline-derived CDR1 and CDR2 are SEHNR and FQNEAQ (reference sequence). The CDR3 is 15 amino acids. For the CDR3, the DNA is TGTGCCAGCAGCGCCCGAGCTTTTCAGGGGCATGAGCAGTTCTTC. This encodes CASSARAFQGHEQFF.

CDR3 region: CASSTDSGEQYF. CDR3 sequence (DNA): TGTGCCAGCAGTACGGACAGCGGTGAGCAGTACTTC. This chain joins TRBV2 and TRBJ2-7; possibly TRBD1 for D (6 bases). The germline V and J ends were trimmed by 5 bases and 7 bases, with 12 bases remaining between them. This CDR3 contains 12 residues. Per the germline V gene, CDR1 is SNHLY and CDR2 is FYNNEI.

This sequence joins TRBV11-2 and TRBJ2-2, with D perhaps TRBD1 (6 bases). With 6 bases removed from V and 0 bases from J, the gap between germline ends came to 14 bases. This CDR3 is built from 16 residues. Germline-derived CDR1 and CDR2 are SGHAT and FQNNGV. Here the CDR3 DNA reads TGTGCCAGCAGACAGGGTTTTAGGGCGAACACCGGGGAGCTGTTTTTT. Translated: CASRQGFRANTGELFF.

The chain recombines TRBV6-1 with TRBJ2-7; D gene unclear. The CDR3 spans 13 residues. Germline V gene sequence: CDR1 MNHNS, CDR2 SASEGT. Between the trimmed V and J ends, which lost 6 bases and 7 bases, there was a span of 16 bases. The CDR3: CASSESRFLEQYF. The CDR3 DNA is TGTGCCAGCAGCGAGAGCAGGTTTTTGGAGCAGTACTTC.

Concerning this clone itself: This specimen includes other DNA sequences encoding the same CDR3. The chain combines TRBV28 with TRBJ2-2, with D hard to call. CDR3 length equals 13 residues. Trimming pared 5 bases from V and 4 bases from J, leaving 8 bases between. CDR1 and CDR2 from the germline V gene are MDHEN and SYDVKM. CDR3 nucleotides: TGTGCCAGCAGTCTCAGGAGCACCGGGGAGCTGTTTTTT. It encodes CASSLRSTGELFF.

The chain recombines TRBV6-4 with TRBJ1-5; a possible D gene is TRBD1 (6 bases). This CDR3 has 17 amino acids. V lost 2 bases and J 7 bases, leaving 21 bases between the germline ends. The germline V gene encodes CDR1 MRHNA and CDR2 SNTAGT. The CDR3 is CASSDPQQGIVWQPQHF. The DNA for the CDR3 is TGTGCCAGCAGTGACCCCCAACAGGGAATTGTGTGGCAGCCCCAGCATTTT.

Note on this clone: The limits of the CDR3 on the DNA are not certain, so only TCRdb's listed CDR3 is given. J is TRBJ2-3 and V is TRBV28. The CDR3 contains 12 residues when both ends are counted. Germline CDR1 reads MDHEN; CDR2 reads SYDVKM. CDR3 loop: CASSFLADTQYF.

This chain joins TRBV5-6 and TRBJ2-3; D is undetermined. Germline CDR1 SGHDT, CDR2 YYEEEE. The CDR3 is 15 residues long. V lost 3 bases to trimming and J lost 2 bases, with 13 bases between them. CDR3 residues: CASSSGWYFTDTQYF. In DNA, the CDR3 is TGTGCCAGCAGCTCCGGATGGTATTTCACAGATACGCAGTATTTT.

The chain has TRBV4-3 and TRBJ2-7, with 9 bases fitting TRBD2. The CDR3 sequence is 17 residues long. Germline CDR1 reads LGHNA; CDR2 reads YSLEER. Unmatched junction bases numbered 11, after V lost 4 bases and J lost 1 base. The CDR3: CASSPYSSGSDSYEQYF. The CDR3 nucleotides read TGCGCCAGCAGCCCCTATAGTAGCGGGAGTGATTCCTACGAGCAGTACTTC.

The chain joins TRBV7-2 to TRBJ2-1, with TRBD2 as a possible D gene (6 bases). V was clipped by 6 bases and J by 6 bases, with 12 bases between them. Per the germline V gene, CDR1 is SGHTA and CDR2 is FQGNSA. The CDR3 sequence is 13 residues long. As DNA, the CDR3 is TGTGCCAGCAGTTGGAGGGTTACCAATGAGCAGTTCTTC. Protein: CASSWRVTNEQFF.

V usage is TRBV6-1 and J usage is TRBJ2-2, with D possibly called TRBD1 or TRBD2 (7 bases each). Germline CDR1 MNHNS, CDR2 SASEGT. With 0 bases removed from V and 5 bases from J, the gap between germline ends came to 16 bases. CDR3 length equals 17 residues. CDR3 sequence reads: CASSEAEGARGTGELFF. The CDR3 coding sequence is TGTGCCAGCAGTGAAGCAGAGGGGGCGCGGGGGACCGGGGAGCTGTTTTTT.

The V gene is TRBV5-1, the J gene TRBJ1-2; 7 bases agree with TRBD1. In germline, CDR1 is SGHRS, CDR2 YFSETQ. This CDR3 comprises 14 residues. Germline trimming cut 0 bases from V and 6 bases from J; bases unmatched to any gene: 5. This chain's CDR3 is CASSLDRGLDGYTF. CDR3 nucleotides: TGCGCCAGCAGCTTGGACAGGGGCCTCGATGGCTACACCTTC.

The genes are TRBV5-8 and TRBJ2-1, with 7 bases lining up with TRBD2. After removal of 8 bases from V and 0 bases from J, the junction contained 14 bases not matched to a gene. The CDR3 is 17 residues long. The germline CDR1 and CDR2 sequences are SGHTS and YDEGEE. DNA of the CDR3: TGTGCCAGTTTTAAGGCCCCAACTAGCGACTCCTACAATGAGCAGTTCTTC. Protein sequence: CASFKAPTSDSYNEQFF.

V gene TRBV25-1 combines with J gene TRBJ1-4; D possibly corresponds to TRBD1 (5 bases). The germline V gene encodes CDR1 MGHDK and CDR2 SYGVNS. The ends were cut back, 10 bases at V and 0 bases at J, with 15 bases in the middle. The CDR3 runs 15 residues. CDR3: CATQGVGATNEKLFF. The CDR3 nucleotides are TGTGCCACCCAGGGAGTCGGAGCAACTAATGAAAAACTGTTTTTT.

This chain uses TRBV11-3 with TRBJ2-5; no definite D call. CDR1 and CDR2 from the germline V gene are SGHNT and YENEEA. This CDR3 comprises 12 residues. V lost 5 bases and J lost 4, with 8 bases in between. The CDR3 here is CASSRYRETQYF. The CDR3, as DNA: TGTGCCAGCAGCCGATACCGAGAGACCCAGTACTTC.

In its sample, this clone was seen a few times. The chain uses TRBV29-1 and TRBJ1-5; D is undetermined. Germline-derived CDR1 and CDR2 are SQVTM and ANQGSEA. This CDR3 comprises 13 residues. Trimming left V 6 bases short and J 5 bases short, with 14 bases between. In nucleotides, the CDR3 is TGCAGCGTAAGCACCGGGAGCTATCAGCCCCAGCATTTT. Translated: CSVSTGSYQPQHF.

This CDR3 is CASSYSFARNYEQYF. The CDR3 DNA follows: TGTGCCAGCAGTTACTCATTCGCACGGAACTACGAGCAGTACTTC. V gene TRBV6-5 combines with J gene TRBJ2-7; D not certain. V lost 0 bases to trimming and J lost 3 bases, with 12 bases between them. Germline V lookup: CDR1 MNHEY, CDR2 SVGAGI. The CDR3 totals 15 residues.

Regarding this clone: The identical CDR3 is also encoded by other nucleotide sequences in the sample. The chain recombines TRBV20-1 with TRBJ2-7; D gene ambiguous. V lost 6 bases to trimming and J lost 1 base, with 7 bases between them. CDR3 length: 11 amino acids. The germline gives CDR1 DFQATT, CDR2 SNEGSKA (reference sequence). The CDR3 loop is CSADGSYEQYF. CDR3 nucleotides: TGCAGTGCGGATGGGTCCTACGAGCAGTACTTC.

The CDR3 region has the DNA TGTGCCAGCAGCCCCACTGGACGCTCGCATCAGTACTTC. Amino acids: CASSPTGRSHQYF. The chain is built from TRBV11-3 and TRBJ2-7; D is uncertain. This CDR3 comprises 13 residues. Trimming pared 5 bases from V and 10 bases from J, leaving 18 bases between. Germline V gene data show CDR1 as SGHNT and CDR2 as YENEEA. Drawing the rest from reference TRBV11-3 and TRBJ2-7, the complete variable domain is EAGVVQSPRYKIIEKKQPVAFWCNPISGHNTLYWYLQNLGQGPELLIRYENEEAVDDSQLPKDRFSAERLKGVDSTLKIQPAELGDSAVYLCASSPTGRSHQYFGPGTRLTVT.

The chain employs TRBV14 and TRBJ2-6; no clear D. Deletions cut 3 bases from V and 0 bases from J, with 3 bases between. The CDR3 runs to 14 residues. Germline V lookup: CDR1 SGHDN, CDR2 FVKESK. CDR3 DNA: TGTGCCAGCAGCCATAACTCTGGGGCCAACGTCCTGACTTTC. Protein: CASSHNSGANVLTF.

About this clone: Other DNA sequences in the same sample also yield this CDR3. This chain links TRBV5-4 with TRBJ2-3; D gene uncertain. In germline, CDR1 is SGHNT, CDR2 YYREEE (reference sequence). The V end was cut by 1 base, the J end by 0 bases, with 9 bases between. The CDR3 contains 15 residues. The CDR3 region is CASSLLAASTDTQYF. CDR3 DNA: TGTGCCAGCAGCTTGTTGGCTGCTAGCACAGATACGCAGTATTTT.

J is TRBJ2-7 and V is TRBV7-9, with a possible D match to TRBD1 (7 bases). CDR3 size: 14 residues. V lost 5 bases and J 4 bases, leaving 15 bases between the germline ends. Germline loops: CDR1 SEHNR, CDR2 FQNEAQ (reference sequence). CDR3 in DNA: TGTGCCAGCAGCCCAGGGGGGACACAATACGAGCAGTACTTC. This gives the protein CASSPGGTQYEQYF. Complete variable domain (other parts from reference TRBV7-9 and TRBJ2-7): DTGVSQNPRHKITKRGQNVTFRCDPISEHNRLYWYRQTLGQGPEFLTYFQNEAQLEKSRLLSDRFSAERPKGSFSTLEIQRTEQGDSAMYLCASSPGGTQYEQYFGPGTRLTVT.

This clone was seen a single time. This rearrangement joins TRBV2 to TRBJ1-6; TRBD1 agrees at 8 bases. CDR3 size: 14 residues. V dropped 6 bases and J dropped 6; count of bases not matched to a gene: 4. Germline CDR1 reads SNHLY; CDR2 reads FYNNEI. CDR3 nucleotides: TGTGCCAGCAGGGGGACAGGCCCTAATTCACCCCTCCACTTT. Amino acid sequence: CASRGTGPNSPLHF. Combining the CDR3 with reference TRBV2 and TRBJ1-6 gives the whole variable domain EPEVTQTPSHQVTQMGQEVILRCVPISNHLYFYWYRQILGQKVEFLVSFYNNEISEKSEIFDDQFSVERPDGSNFTLKIRSTKLEDSAMYFCASRGTGPNSPLHFGNGTRLTVT.

The chain couples TRBV7-9 to TRBJ2-2, with TRBD2 identical over 9 bases. The V segment lost 4 bases and the J segment 4 bases; nucleotides outside the gene matches: 13. This CDR3 has 18 residues. Germline V gives CDR1 SEHNR, CDR2 FQNEAQ (reference sequence). The CDR3 loop reads CASSSIPRREGLTGELFF. The DNA for the CDR3 is TGTGCCAGCAGCTCCATCCCCCGGCGGGAGGGCCTCACCGGGGAGCTGTTTTTT.

The chain recombines TRBV7-3 with TRBJ2-2; TRBD2 matches at 8 bases. Looked up from germline, CDR1 is SGHTA and CDR2 is FQGTGA. CDR3 length equals 16 residues. Trimming at V came to 5 bases and at J to 3 bases, leaving 8 bases not matched to a gene. CDR3 loop: CASSDGTRKHTGELFF. In DNA, the CDR3 is TGTGCCAGCAGCGACGGGACTAGAAAGCACACCGGGGAGCTGTTTTTT.

The gene calls are TRBV7-2 and TRBJ2-7; D perhaps matches TRBD2 (6 bases). The V gene lost 7 bases and the J gene lost 7 bases, with 17 bases spanning the gap. Germline V gene sequence: CDR1 SGHTA, CDR2 FQGNSA. The CDR3 runs 13 residues. The CDR3 bases are TGTGCCAGCAACCAGAGACCGGGGGATGAGCAGTACTTC. As protein: CASNQRPGDEQYF.